The rows below give T cell receptor beta chains drawn from one sample of a study of T cell responses to AZD1222 COVID-19 vaccine. Sequencing used immunoSEQ multiplex PCR; TCRdb keeps in-frame clones, though not all of them. The repertoire includes around 140,000 clones, roughly nine tenths of them detected once, and approximately 3.9% sits in the top ten. Specimen: peripheral blood, collected 28 days after the second AZD1222 dose. The source of these receptors is an adult who received the AZD1222 COVID-19 vaccine. CDR3s include the opening cysteine and the closing phenylalanine or tryptophan. The D gene is left open where the match is weak. Clone size is stated in some rows and not others, as once, few, many or a class when expanded.

cdr3_aa cdr3_nt d_call v_call clone_size j_call
CASSTGGGRNYEQYF TGTGCCAGCTCTACGGGCGGGGGGCGAAACTACGAGCAGTACTTC TRBD2 TRBV28 - TRBJ2-7
CASSLNTGVSTDTQYF TGTGCCAGCAGCCTCAATACAGGGGTCAGCACAGATACGCAGTATTTT TRBD1 TRBV5-4 - TRBJ2-3
CASSSKDPRGVAGIQETQYF TGCGCCAGCAGCTCTAAGGACCCCCGGGGGGTAGCGGGGATCCAAGAGACCCAGTACTTC TRBD2 TRBV4-1 - TRBJ2-5
CASSHRFQGMNTEAFF TGTGCCAGCAGCCACCGCTTCCAGGGGATGAACACTGAAGCTTTCTTT - TRBV7-8 once TRBJ1-1
CASRPLLTGVDYGYTF TGTGCCAGCAGGCCCCTCCTGACAGGGGTTGACTATGGCTACACCTTC TRBD1 TRBV3-1/TRBV3-2 - TRBJ1-2
CASSELAPGTGELFF TGTGCCAGCAGTGAGCTAGCCCCGGGGACCGGGGAGCTGTTTTTT - TRBV2 - TRBJ2-2
CASSARTGVTGGYTF TGTGCCAGCAGCGCTCGGACAGGGGTAACAGGGGGCTACACCTTC TRBD1 TRBV5-5 - TRBJ1-2
CASSLLAGGLTDTQYF TGCGCCAGCAGCTTGCTTGCAGGGGGACTCACAGATACGCAGTATTTT - TRBV5-1 - TRBJ2-3
CASSPAGRPSSYEQYF TGTGCCAGCAGCCCCGCGGGGCGACCGAGCTCCTACGAGCAGTACTTC - TRBV7-2 - TRBJ2-7
CASSPGLSQDTQYF TGCGCCAGCAGCCCTGGACTGAGTCAGGATACGCAGTATTTT - TRBV5-1 - TRBJ2-3
CASSYSVMWVGGYTF TGTGCCAGCAGTTACTCGGTTATGTGGGTAGGGGGCTACACCTTC - TRBV6-5 - TRBJ1-2
CASSPWPGFGTDTQYF TGTGCCAGCAGCCCCTGGCCGGGATTCGGCACAGATACGCAGTATTTT - TRBV7-2 - TRBJ2-3
CASSRGAEAFF TGTGCCAGCAGCCGGGGGGCGGAAGCTTTCTTT - TRBV3-1/TRBV3-2 - TRBJ1-1
CASSWDGDGIF TGTGCCAGCAGCTGGGACGGAGATGGTATATTC - TRBV5-8 - TRBJ2-7
CASSLEGARTDTQYF TGCGCCAGCAGCTTGGAGGGCGCCCGCACAGATACGCAGTATTTT - TRBV5-1 - TRBJ2-3
CASSYSGGTGTGELFF TGTGCCAGCAGTTACTCCGGGGGTACGGGCACCGGGGAGCTGTTTTTT - TRBV6-5 - TRBJ2-2
CASSFPTGTSGDEQYF TGTGCCAGCAGCTTCCCCACCGGGACTAGCGGGGACGAGCAGTACTTC TRBD2 TRBV5-6 once TRBJ2-7
CATSRAQGHYGYTF TGTGCCACCAGCAGGGCACAGGGGCACTATGGCTACACCTTC TRBD1 TRBV15 - TRBJ1-2
CASTPRSGGAWTDTQYF TGTGCCAGCACCCCCAGGAGCGGGGGGGCCTGGACGGATACGCAGTATTTT TRBD2 TRBV7-8 once TRBJ2-3
CASSQPGSGQGRGYTF TGCGCCAGCAGCCAACCAGGGTCCGGACAGGGACGGGGCTACACCTTC TRBD1 TRBV4-1 - TRBJ1-2
CASSAPGTPGAFF TGCGCCAGCAGCGCACCCGGGACCCCGGGAGCTTTCTTT - TRBV5-1 - TRBJ1-1
CASSIESCGETQYF TGCGCCAGCAGTATTGAATCCTGTGGGGAGACCCAGTACTTC - TRBV10-1 - TRBJ2-5
CASSWLDNEQFF TGTGCCAGCAGCTGGCTAGACAATGAGCAGTTCTTC - TRBV7-9 - TRBJ2-1
CASSQDIRTGTSDTQYF TGCGCCAGCAGCCAAGACATAAGGACAGGGACTTCAGATACGCAGTATTTT TRBD1 TRBV4-3 - TRBJ2-3
CASSLGLAGVEKNIQYF TGTGCCAGCAGCTTGGGACTAGCGGGAGTGGAGAAAAACATTCAGTACTTC TRBD2 TRBV5-6 - TRBJ2-4
CASSLERTTRNQYF TGTGCCAGCAGCTTAGAGAGGACAACCAGGAACCAGTACTTC - TRBV11-2 once TRBJ2-5
CASSQATIRGNTEAFF TGTGCCAGCAGCCAAGCTACCATCAGGGGGAACACTGAAGCTTTCTTT - TRBV4-2 - TRBJ1-1
CASSEASWGAQHF TGTGCCAGCAGTGAAGCGTCATGGGGGGCCCAGCATTTT - TRBV6-1 - TRBJ1-5
CASSLGQGVGEQYF TGTGCCAGCAGCTTGGGACAGGGGGTCGGCGAGCAGTACTTC TRBD1 TRBV7-9 - TRBJ2-7
CASRSKPGWTGAYGYTF TGTGCCAGTAGGTCAAAACCCGGATGGACGGGGGCCTATGGCTACACCTTC - TRBV19 once TRBJ1-2
CASSTGTSGNNEQFF TGTGCCAGCAGTACCGGGACTAGCGGCAACAATGAGCAGTTCTTC TRBD2 TRBV6-5 - TRBJ2-1
CSVGTGNYGYTF TGCAGCGTCGGGACAGGGAACTATGGCTACACCTTC TRBD1 TRBV29-1 once TRBJ1-2
CATSDPNEKLFF TGTGCCACCAGTGATCCTAATGAAAAACTGTTTTTT - TRBV24-1 - TRBJ1-4
CASSPGGVHEQYF TGTGCCAGCAGCCCCGGGGGGGTCCACGAGCAGTACTTC TRBD2 TRBV5-6 - TRBJ2-7
CATSEVGDRGLAGYTF TGTGCCACCAGTGAGGTTGGGGACAGGGGTTTGGCTGGCTACACCTTC TRBD1 TRBV24-1 - TRBJ1-2
CAIPHYVGQGLNTGELFF TGTGCCATCCCACACTATGTCGGACAGGGGCTAAACACCGGGGAGCTGTTTTTT TRBD1 TRBV18 - TRBJ2-2
CASTLAGGAAGELFF TGTGCCAGCACCCTAGCGGGAGGGGCAGCCGGGGAGCTGTTTTTT TRBD2 TRBV6-5 - TRBJ2-2
CATSRDRENTIYF TGTGCCACCAGCAGGGACAGGGAAAACACCATATATTTT TRBD1 TRBV15 - TRBJ1-3
CAIRRTGRYTEAFF TGTGCCATCAGGCGGACAGGGCGGTATACTGAAGCTTTCTTT TRBD1 TRBV10-3 - TRBJ1-1
CASSLGSGGQGEAFF TGTGCCAGCAGCTTAGGGAGTGGGGGACAGGGTGAAGCTTTCTTT TRBD1 TRBV7-9 - TRBJ1-1
CSVDGLNEQFF TGCAGCGTCGATGGGCTCAATGAGCAGTTCTTC - TRBV29-1 - TRBJ2-1
CASSLVSGLSPDTQYF TGTGCCAGCAGCTTAGTTAGCGGGCTGAGCCCAGATACGCAGTATTTT TRBD2 TRBV11-2 - TRBJ2-3
CASSMGRQGAKGDTQYF TGTGCCAGTAGTATGGGAAGACAGGGGGCGAAAGGAGATACGCAGTATTTT TRBD1 TRBV19 - TRBJ2-3
CASSPGTGRLYGYTF TGTGCCAGCAGCCCGGGGACGGGGAGATTATATGGCTACACCTTC - TRBV7-8 - TRBJ1-2
CASRGAQNQPQHF TGTGCCAGCAGAGGGGCCCAAAATCAGCCCCAGCATTTT - TRBV4-2 - TRBJ1-5
CASSIVPWWEQFF TGTGCCAGTAGTATAGTCCCCTGGTGGGAGCAGTTCTTC - TRBV19 - TRBJ2-1
CASSVGLAGIEQYF TGTGCCAGCAGCGTCGGACTAGCGGGAATAGAGCAGTACTTC TRBD2 TRBV9 - TRBJ2-7
CASSLVRVHTEAFF TGTGCCAGCAGCTTGGTCAGGGTGCACACTGAAGCTTTCTTT - TRBV5-6 - TRBJ1-1